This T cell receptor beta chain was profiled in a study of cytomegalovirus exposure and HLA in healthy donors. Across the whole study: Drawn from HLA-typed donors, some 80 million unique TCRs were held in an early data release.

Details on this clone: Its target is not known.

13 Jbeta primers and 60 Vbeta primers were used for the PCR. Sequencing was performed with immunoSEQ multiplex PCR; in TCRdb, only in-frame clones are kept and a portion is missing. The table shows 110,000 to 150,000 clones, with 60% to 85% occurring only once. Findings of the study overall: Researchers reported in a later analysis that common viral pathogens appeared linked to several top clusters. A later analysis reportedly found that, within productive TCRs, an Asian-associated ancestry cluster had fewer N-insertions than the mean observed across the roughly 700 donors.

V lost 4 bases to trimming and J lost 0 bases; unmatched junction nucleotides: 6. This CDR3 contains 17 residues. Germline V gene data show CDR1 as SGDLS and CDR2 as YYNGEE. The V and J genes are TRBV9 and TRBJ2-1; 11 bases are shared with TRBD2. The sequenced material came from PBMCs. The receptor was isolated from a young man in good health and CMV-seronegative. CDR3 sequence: CASSIRLAGSSYNEQFF. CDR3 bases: TGTGCCAGCAGCATCCGACTAGCGGGGTCCTCCTACAATGAGCAGTTCTTC.